The rows below give T cell receptor beta chains drawn from one sample of a study of T cells in Graves' hyperthyroidism and ophthalmopathy. MiXCR was run by TCRdb on the multiplex PCR reads, yielding one entry per CDR3 protein. The repertoire consists of about 600,000 distinct CDR3 sequences, with approximately 16% occurring once and the leading ten covering less than 3.5%. The source material was blood. Every receptor here comes from a woman in her forties with Graves' ophthalmopathy. Each CDR3 is given with its conserved first and last residue. A D gene is named only where the DNA matches it firmly. For some rows the clone size is stated as once, few or many, or as a class when expanded; others skip it.

TRBV30	TRBJ2-7	-	TRBD2	TGTGCCTGGAGTCAAGGGACTAGCGGTACATACGAGCAGTACTTC	CAWSQGTSGTYEQYF
TRBV28	TRBJ2-3	many	TRBD1	TGTGCCATCCAGGGGGCACCCACAGATACGCAGTATTTT	CAIQGAPTDTQYF
TRBV28	TRBJ1-5	few	-	TGTGCCACCATGGGGGCCTCGGCGGGTCAGCCCCAGCATTTT	CATMGASAGQPQHF
TRBV7-3	TRBJ2-5	once	-	TGTGCCAGCAGCTTATCACCTACTCAAGAGACCCAGTACTTC	CASSLSPTQETQYF
TRBV12-3/TRBV12-4	TRBJ2-3	many	-	TGTGCCAGCAGTGCCAACCTAGTGGGGCTTGATACGCAGTATTTT	CASSANLVGLDTQYF
TRBV5-1	TRBJ2-7	many	-	TGCGCCAGCAGGACCGGGACCGCAGCCTACGAGCAGTACTTC	CASRTGTAAYEQYF
TRBV24-1	TRBJ2-3	few	TRBD2	TGTGCCACCAGTCCCAGCGGGGCAGATACGCAGTATTTT	CATSPSGADTQYF
TRBV4-1	TRBJ1-4	-	-	TGCGCCAGCAGCCAAGGCCCAGCGTCGATACTGTTTTTT	CASSQGPASILFF
TRBV11-2	TRBJ2-7	many	-	TGTGCCAGCAGCTTAGTCGGGGACGTCTACTACGAGCAGTACTTC	CASSLVGDVYYEQYF
TRBV7-8	TRBJ1-4	many	-	TGTGCCAGCAGCTTAGCCTACACGCATGCAACTAATGAAAAACTGTTTTTT	CASSLAYTHATNEKLFF
TRBV2	TRBJ2-2	many	-	TGTGCCAGCAAAGGGGAGAACACCGGGGAGCTGTTTTTT	CASKGENTGELFF
TRBV3-1	TRBJ2-1	few	TRBD1	TGTGCCAGCAGCCAAGATGCCACAGGGGCGAATGAGCAGTTCTTC	CASSQDATGANEQFF
TRBV20-1	TRBJ2-1	many	TRBD2	TGCAGTGCCCCGGGACTAGCGGGAGGAGGGGGTGAGCAGTTCTTC	CSAPGLAGGGGEQFF
TRBV27	TRBJ1-2	few	-	TGTGCCAGCAGGCCCCCAGGGAACTATGGCTACACCTTC	CASRPPGNYGYTF
TRBV6-1	TRBJ2-5	many	TRBD1	TGTGCCACCGGTCGACAGGGCGGAGAGACCCAGTACTTC	CATGRQGGETQYF
TRBV2	TRBJ1-2	-	-	TGTGCCAGCACCCCGGTGCGGGGGTATGGCTACACCTTC	CASTPVRGYGYTF
TRBV5-1	TRBJ1-2	many	TRBD1	TGCGCCAGCAGCGATGGACAGGGACTTACGTATGGCTACACCTTC	CASSDGQGLTYGYTF
TRBV5-4	TRBJ2-3	few	TRBD2	TGTGCCAGCAGCTCGCCCACGGCGGGGGGTCTAGGCCGCACAGATACGCAGTATTTT	CASSSPTAGGLGRTDTQYF
TRBV20-1	TRBJ1-2	many	-	TGCAGTGCCGATATGAGGGGAGATGGCTACACCTTC	CSADMRGDGYTF
TRBV28	TRBJ2-1	many	TRBD2	TGTGCCAGCGCCACCGGACTAGCTTCCGACAATGAGCAGTTCTTC	CASATGLASDNEQFF
TRBV29-1	TRBJ1-6	few	-	TGCAGCGTTGGGGAGGTGGGTTCACCCCTCCACTTT	CSVGEVGSPLHF
TRBV28	TRBJ1-4	many	-	TGTGCCAGCCGAGGGTCCGTAGTAGAAAAACTGTTTTTT	CASRGSVVEKLFF
TRBV18	TRBJ1-1	many	-	TGTGCCAGCTCGCTCACAGGGAAAAACACTGAAGCTTTCTTT	CASSLTGKNTEAFF
TRBV20-1	TRBJ2-5	many	-	TGCAGTGCTAGAGGAGGCGGAGGTGTGGAGACCCAGTACTTC	CSARGGGGVETQYF
TRBV6-5	TRBJ2-2	few	TRBD1	TGTGCCAGCAGTTTAGGACAGGGGGGGGCCGGGGAGCTGTTTTTT	CASSLGQGGAGELFF
TRBV20-1	TRBJ2-3	-	TRBD2	TGCAGTGCTAGGCCCCCCGAGGGACTAGCGGGATCAACGGATACGCAGTATTTT	CSARPPEGLAGSTDTQYF
TRBV11-2	TRBJ2-2	many	TRBD2	TGTGCCAGCAGTCCGGGACTAGCGGGAACCGGGGAGCTGTTTTTT	CASSPGLAGTGELFF
TRBV11-3	TRBJ2-1	many	TRBD2	TGTGCCAGCAGCTTCGGAGCGGGAGTCCGTAATGAGCAGTTCTTC	CASSFGAGVRNEQFF
TRBV2	TRBJ2-7	-	TRBD1	TGTGCCAGCACTTGGGACCGGGACCCGGGACAGGGGGCTCCCTACGAGCAGTACTTC	CASTWDRDPGQGAPYEQYF
TRBV28	TRBJ1-5	few	-	TGTGCCAGCAGTTTCACAGGGCAGCCCCAGCATTTT	CASSFTGQPQHF
TRBV6-1	TRBJ2-4	-	TRBD1	TGTGCCAGCAGTACAGACAGGGCGGCCAAAAACATTCAGTACTTC	CASSTDRAAKNIQYF
TRBV20-1	TRBJ2-1	many	-	TGCAGTGCTAGAGGCCGGGACAATGAGCAGTTCTTC	CSARGRDNEQFF
TRBV5-1	TRBJ1-4	few	-	TGCGCCAGCAGCTTTTCGCCGTGGGAAAAACTGTTTTTT	CASSFSPWEKLFF
TRBV3-1	TRBJ1-1	few	-	TGTGCCAGCAGCCAAGATCGGGGGGGGGGGCCCAACACTGAAGCTTTCTTT	CASSQDRGGGPNTEAFF